These T cell receptor beta chains were read from a single sample in a study of CXCR3-negative and CXCR3-positive naive CD8 T cells. TCRdb reprocessed the 5' RACE reads and keeps a single row for each CDR3 protein, giving no DNA. This repertoire includes more than 35,000 distinct CDR3 sequences. The sequenced sample was memory CD8+ T cells from blood. The receptors were gathered from a human donor in good health. Some clones in this sample may be carry-over from other donors' samples. Both conserved end residues are part of each CDR3. The order of the fields is CDR3 protein, clone size, V gene, J gene. The size entry is marked missing in some rows and otherwise reads once, few, many or a size class.

CDR3: CSVEGLAEETQYF
size: NA
V: TRBV29-1
J: TRBJ2-7

CDR3: CATSRGSGVYEQYF
size: NA
V: TRBV15
J: TRBJ2-7

CDR3: CASSLSQTIPYNEQFF
size: NA
V: TRBV28
J: TRBJ2-1

CDR3: CASSSSGGPTDTQYF
size: NA
V: TRBV6-2/TRBV6-3
J: TRBJ2-3

CDR3: CASLNRLAEQETQYF
size: NA
V: TRBV23-1
J: TRBJ2-5

CDR3: CASSVNPAGDQPQHF
size: NA
V: TRBV9
J: TRBJ1-5

CDR3: CASSIASTDTQYF
size: NA
V: TRBV19
J: TRBJ2-3

CDR3: CASSLAERAEKYF
size: NA
V: TRBV7-9
J: TRBJ2-7

CDR3: CAITSGTDNSSTDTQYF
size: NA
V: TRBV10-3
J: TRBJ2-3

CDR3: CASSFTYEGEQFF
size: NA
V: TRBV12-3/TRBV12-4
J: TRBJ2-1

CDR3: CASSPRDRARRGGPDTQYF
size: NA
V: TRBV14
J: TRBJ2-3

CDR3: CASSLVSGDDNSPLHF
size: NA
V: TRBV12-3/TRBV12-4
J: TRBJ1-6

CDR3: CASSKGLAGVLNEQFF
size: NA
V: TRBV28
J: TRBJ2-1

CDR3: CASSDHGGQDTQYF
size: NA
V: TRBV9
J: TRBJ2-3

CDR3: CSVGPGGSYEQYF
size: NA
V: TRBV29-1
J: TRBJ2-7

CDR3: CASSDSSGGTDTQYF
size: NA
V: TRBV6-4
J: TRBJ2-3

CDR3: CASSLDLSGQVTGELFF
size: medium-sized
V: TRBV11-2
J: TRBJ2-2

CDR3: CASSESAMGVDTQYF
size: NA
V: TRBV25-1
J: TRBJ2-3

CDR3: CASSLGRTFYEQYF
size: NA
V: TRBV11-2
J: TRBJ2-7

CDR3: CASSLALNEQFF
size: NA
V: TRBV7-6
J: TRBJ2-1

CDR3: CASSVASGESYEQYF
size: NA
V: TRBV9
J: TRBJ2-7

CDR3: CASRGDRGDTYEQYF
size: NA
V: TRBV25-1
J: TRBJ2-7

CDR3: CASSLRLERGEQYF
size: NA
V: TRBV12-3/TRBV12-4
J: TRBJ2-7

CDR3: CASSQDQTAGANVLTF
size: NA
V: TRBV4-3
J: TRBJ2-6

CDR3: CASSGWTDYEQYF
size: NA
V: TRBV19
J: TRBJ2-7

CDR3: CASSIQGVSNQPQHF
size: NA
V: TRBV28
J: TRBJ1-5

CDR3: CATSPHRREKLFF
size: NA
V: TRBV15
J: TRBJ1-4

CDR3: CASSLYESSGELFF
size: NA
V: TRBV7-2
J: TRBJ2-2

CDR3: CASSSTGTGGPVASGQYF
size: NA
V: TRBV6-6
J: TRBJ2-7

CDR3: CASSHGLAGGPSTDTQYF
size: NA
V: TRBV4-2
J: TRBJ2-3

CDR3: CASSYSVGSRDTQYF
size: NA
V: TRBV6-5
J: TRBJ2-3

CDR3: CASSLGTRFSYEQYF
size: NA
V: TRBV28
J: TRBJ2-7

CDR3: CASSWGGDHEQYF
size: NA
V: TRBV28
J: TRBJ2-7

CDR3: CASSEGAWAGNQPQHF
size: NA
V: TRBV25-1
J: TRBJ1-5

CDR3: CASSLPGGSPNTGELFF
size: NA
V: TRBV7-9
J: TRBJ2-2

CDR3: CASSLEDGGAHEQYF
size: NA
V: TRBV7-2
J: TRBJ2-7

CDR3: CASSLDPGIVNEQFF
size: NA
V: TRBV5-1
J: TRBJ2-1

CDR3: CASSYLTTTGNTEAFF
size: NA
V: TRBV6-2/TRBV6-3
J: TRBJ1-1

CDR3: CASSATSVTDTQYF
size: medium-sized
V: TRBV6-4
J: TRBJ2-3

CDR3: CASTQESPGLRPSTDTQYF
size: NA
V: TRBV28
J: TRBJ2-3

CDR3: CASSFRDGSSYAQYF
size: NA
V: TRBV27
J: TRBJ2-7

CDR3: CSAHRGALNTEAFF
size: NA
V: TRBV20-1
J: TRBJ1-1

CDR3: CSPLAGGEQFF
size: NA
V: TRBV29-1
J: TRBJ2-1

CDR3: CASSPTGMTGELFF
size: NA
V: TRBV6-6
J: TRBJ2-2

CDR3: CASSQETLPYNEQFF
size: NA
V: TRBV4-3
J: TRBJ2-1

CDR3: CASSYSGWGGSSPRYNEQFF
size: NA
V: TRBV6-5
J: TRBJ2-1

CDR3: CASSLDGPNYEQYF
size: NA
V: TRBV28
J: TRBJ2-7

CDR3: CASSPESPAVEQYF
size: NA
V: TRBV7-2
J: TRBJ2-7

CDR3: CASSPTENTEAFF
size: NA
V: TRBV4-3
J: TRBJ1-1

CDR3: CASSYSALEGYTF
size: NA
V: TRBV6-5
J: TRBJ1-2

CDR3: CASSPEFGGQSYGYTF
size: NA
V: TRBV9
J: TRBJ1-2

CDR3: CASSARTGDRYEQYF
size: NA
V: TRBV5-1
J: TRBJ2-7

CDR3: CASSQYRAYEQYF
size: NA
V: TRBV4-3
J: TRBJ2-7

CDR3: CASSLEGRSGTEAFF
size: NA
V: TRBV4-2
J: TRBJ1-1